This paragraph reports one TCR beta chain. Its antigen is unidentified. This sample stems from a study of CD8 T cells in Susac syndrome. Study in general: Among sequenced Susac syndrome patients, five or six had active disease and about eight were in remission. Patients with Susac syndrome were, at the time of blood collection, therapy-naive, maintained on corticosteroids, or maintained on intravenous immunoglobulin alone.

With 5 bases removed from V and 3 bases from J, the gap between germline ends came to 10 bases. The CDR3 totals 13 residues. Germline V gene sequence: CDR1 MDHEN, CDR2 SYDVKM. Reverse transcription of about 0.5 to 1 ug RNA used random hexamers. Amplification of TCR beta CDR3 across 54 Vbeta and 13 Jbeta was performed with immunoSEQ multiplex PCR. TCRdb re-derived calls from the immunoSEQ multiplex PCR reads in MiXCR, one entry per CDR3 protein. The sample has about 240,000 distinct CDR3 sequences; about 96% are singletons. Study results and limitations: The number of individuals included in the study's TCR sequencing and HLA analysis was acknowledged as relatively small.

The sample taken for sequencing was CD4+ T cells from PBMCs. The origin of this receptor is a human donor with Susac syndrome. This chain links TRBV28 with TRBJ1-2; no clear D. CDR3 residues: CASSARIYYGYTF. CDR3 DNA: TGTGCCAGCAGTGCCAGGATCTACTATGGCTACACCTTC.